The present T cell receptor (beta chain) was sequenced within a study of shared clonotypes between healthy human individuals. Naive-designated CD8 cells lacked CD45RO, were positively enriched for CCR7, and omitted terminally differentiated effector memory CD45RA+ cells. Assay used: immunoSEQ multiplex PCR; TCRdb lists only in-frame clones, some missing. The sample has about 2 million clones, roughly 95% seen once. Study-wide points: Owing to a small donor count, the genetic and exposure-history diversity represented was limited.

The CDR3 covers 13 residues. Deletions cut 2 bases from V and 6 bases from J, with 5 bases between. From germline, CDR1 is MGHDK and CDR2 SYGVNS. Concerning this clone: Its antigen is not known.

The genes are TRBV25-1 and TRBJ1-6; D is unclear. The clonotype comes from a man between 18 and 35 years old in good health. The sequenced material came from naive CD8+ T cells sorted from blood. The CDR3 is CASSEGINSPLHF. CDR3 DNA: TGTGCCAGCAGTGAAGGGATTAATTCACCCCTCCACTTT.